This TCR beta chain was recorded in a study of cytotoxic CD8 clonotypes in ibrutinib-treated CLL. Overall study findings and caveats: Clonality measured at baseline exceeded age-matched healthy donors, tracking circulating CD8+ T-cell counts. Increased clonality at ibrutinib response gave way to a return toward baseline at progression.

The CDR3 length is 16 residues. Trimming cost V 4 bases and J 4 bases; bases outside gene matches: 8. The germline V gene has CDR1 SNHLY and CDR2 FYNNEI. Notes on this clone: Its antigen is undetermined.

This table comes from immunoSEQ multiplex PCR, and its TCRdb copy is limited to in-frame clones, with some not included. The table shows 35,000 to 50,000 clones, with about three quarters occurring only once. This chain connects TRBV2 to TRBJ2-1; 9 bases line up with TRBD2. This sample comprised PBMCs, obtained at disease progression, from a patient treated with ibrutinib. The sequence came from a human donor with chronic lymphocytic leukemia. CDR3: CASSGTSDFPYNEQFF. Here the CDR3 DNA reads TGTGCCAGCAGTGGGACTAGCGACTTCCCATACAATGAGCAGTTCTTC.